These 27 T cell receptor beta chains originate from one sample sequenced in a study of response to subunit inactivated influenza vaccine. MiXCR, applied by TCRdb to the RT-PCR reads, yields one record per CDR3 protein. Among about 500,000 distinct CDR3 sequences listed, 16% were seen once. The source was CD4+ T cells sorted from PBMCs, collected around 25 months after vaccination. These receptors all come from a man aged 45 to 70 who received an inactivated influenza vaccine.

This sequence joins TRBV7-3 and TRBJ2-7, with a weak D call TRBD1 (7 bases). V was cut by 2 bases and J by 2 bases, with 13 bases left in between. The CDR3 is 15 residues long. Germline loops: CDR1 SGHTA, CDR2 FQGTGA. DNA of the CDR3: TGTGCCAGCAGCTTACAAACAGGGGAGGCCTACGAGCAGTACTTC. It specifies CASSLQTGEAYEQYF. Full variable domain (rest looked up from reference TRBV7-3 and TRBJ2-7): GAGVSQTPSNKVTEKGKYVELRCDPISGHTALYWYRQSLGQGPEFLIYFQGTGAADDSGLPNDRFFAVRPEGSVSTLKIQRTERGDSAVYLCASSLQTGEAYEQYFGPGTRLTVT.

The V gene is TRBV6-5, the J gene TRBJ1-1; no firm D call. This CDR3 spans 13 amino acids. The V end was cut by 7 bases, the J end by 3 bases, with 12 bases between. The germline gives CDR1 MNHEY, CDR2 SVGAGI. CDR3 residues: CASIKAGDTEAFF. CDR3 in DNA: TGTGCCAGCATTAAGGCGGGAGACACTGAAGCTTTCTTT.

This sequence joins TRBV29-1 and TRBJ1-2; D perhaps matches TRBD1 (6 bases). CDR3 length: 13 residues. V lost 5 bases and J lost 3, with 13 bases in between. Germline V CDR1 and CDR2: SQVTM, ANQGSEA. The CDR3 spells CSVKQGFHYGYTF. For the CDR3, the DNA is TGCAGCGTTAAACAGGGTTTCCACTATGGCTACACCTTC.

This chain links TRBV3-1 with TRBJ1-1; the D gene is possibly TRBD1 (6 bases). Germline-derived CDR1 and CDR2 are LGHDT and YNNKEL (reference sequence). The CDR3 has 17 amino acids. Trimming pared 4 bases from V and 0 bases from J, leaving 18 bases between. CDR3 coding DNA: TGTGCCAGCAGCCCCCAACACCGGACAGACTTGAACACTGAAGCTTTCTTT. This translates into CASSPQHRTDLNTEAFF.

The chain has TRBV2 and TRBJ2-5; the D gene is possibly TRBD1 (6 bases). Trimming removed 8 bases at V and 5 bases at J, with 12 bases between. The CDR3 sequence is 12 residues long. Germline CDR1 reads SNHLY; CDR2 reads FYNNEI. CDR3 in amino acids: CASGGDSETQYF. The CDR3, as DNA: TGTGCCAGCGGGGGCGATTCCGAGACCCAGTACTTC.

This clonotype has only a few counts. CDR3 amino acids: CASSVASGRAYNEQFF. The CDR3 DNA reads TGCGCCAGCAGCGTAGCTAGCGGGAGGGCCTACAATGAGCAGTTCTTC. The chain couples TRBV5-1 to TRBJ2-1, with 12 nucleotides matching TRBD2. Germline trimming cut 4 bases from V and 2 bases from J; bases unmatched to any gene: 4. CDR1 is SGHRS and CDR2 is YFSETQ in the germline V gene. The CDR3 runs 16 residues.

This clonotype was picked up a small number of times. The chain couples TRBV20-1 to TRBJ1-5; D remains ambiguous. Germline lookup yields CDR1 DFQATT and CDR2 SNEGSKA (reference sequence). Between the trimmed V and J ends, which lost 3 bases and 4 bases, there was a span of 10 bases. The CDR3 spans 13 residues. CDR3 bases: TGCAGTGCTAGTAGAGCTTTAAATCAGCCCCAGCATTTT. It is translated as CSASRALNQPQHF.

The rearrangement uses TRBV7-8 and TRBJ1-5, with D unresolved. Germline CDR1 and CDR2: SGHVS and FQNEAQ. The V end was cut by 2 bases, the J end by 6 bases, with 14 bases between. This CDR3 has 15 residues. CDR3 loop: CASSLTRLPPQPQHF. CDR3 sequence (DNA): TGTGCCAGCAGCTTAACGAGACTACCCCCTCAGCCCCAGCATTTT.

The V and J genes are TRBV28 and TRBJ1-2; D might be TRBD1 (5 bases). V dropped 8 bases and J dropped 7 bases, with 20 bases sitting between them. Germline V gives CDR1 MDHEN, CDR2 SYDVKM. The CDR3 totals 14 residues. The CDR3 DNA is TGTGCCAGCGCCCGTGGAGGGGCCGGTATTGGCTACACCTTC. Protein: CASARGGAGIGYTF.

This clonotype was seen a few times. This rearrangement joins TRBV6-5 to TRBJ2-3; 8 positions agree with TRBD2. Germline V gene lookup returns CDR1 MNHEY and CDR2 SVGAGI. Trimming at V came to 2 bases and at J to 4 bases, leaving 8 bases not matched to a gene. This CDR3 region has 16 residues. CDR3 protein: CASSYRAGGGADTQYF. CDR3 nucleotide sequence: TGTGCCAGCAGTTACCGGGCGGGGGGCGGCGCAGATACGCAGTATTTT.

This clonotype was observed once. The chain joins TRBV6-5 to TRBJ2-7, with D uncertain. The CDR3 runs 15 residues. V lost 4 bases and J lost 3, with 16 bases in between. In germline, CDR1 is MNHEY, CDR2 SVGAGI. The CDR3 sequence: CASSSRPRAYYEQYF. CDR3 sequence (DNA): TGTGCCAGCAGTTCCCGACCACGGGCCTACTACGAGCAGTACTTC.

In this sample, this clonotype turned up many times. The CDR3 DNA reads TGTGCCAGCAGCGTATCACCCAGGGAGGACGAGCAGTACTTC. Residues: CASSVSPREDEQYF. The J gene is TRBJ2-7, the V gene TRBV9; possible D gene TRBD2, 6 bases. Germline CDR1 reads SGDLS; CDR2 reads YYNGEE. This CDR3 has 14 amino acids. V lost 1 base, J lost 5 bases, and 13 bases lay in between.

The chain uses TRBV20-1 and TRBJ2-7, with 8 bases lining up with TRBD2. Germline assignment: CDR1 DFQATT and CDR2 SNEGSKA (reference sequence). The trim removed 3 bases at V and 4 bases at J, leaving 8 bases unmatched. CDR3 length: 14 residues. The CDR3 protein is CSASLSGDYYEQYF. CDR3 DNA sequence: TGCAGTGCTAGTCTTAGCGGGGACTATTACGAGCAGTACTTC.

This clonotype was detected only a few times. The chain is built from TRBV6-5 and TRBJ1-2; the D is unclear. The V end was cut by 4 bases, the J end by 7 bases, with 7 bases between. This CDR3 comprises 11 residues. Per the germline V gene, CDR1 is MNHEY and CDR2 is SVGAGI. CDR3 amino acids: CASSSVGGYTF. CDR3 nucleotides: TGTGCCAGCAGTTCCGTTGGTGGCTACACCTTC.

The V call is TRBV7-2, the J call TRBJ2-5; maybe TRBD2 (5 bases). The CDR3 loop spans 11 amino acids. Germline loops: CDR1 SGHTA, CDR2 FQGNSA. Trimming shortened V by 4 bases and J by 10 bases, and 10 bases separated the two germline ends. The CDR3 loop reads CASSSERFQYF. CDR3 bases: TGTGCCAGCAGCTCGGAGCGGTTCCAGTACTTC.

The J gene is TRBJ2-5, the V gene TRBV7-9; 12 bases map to TRBD2. CDR3 length: 16 residues. V shed 5 bases, J shed 4 bases, and the junction held 8 bases outside the gene matches. Germline CDR1 and CDR2: SEHNR and FQNEAQ (reference sequence). The CDR3 nucleotides read TGTGCCAGCAGCCCTAGACTAGCGGGAGTACCAGAGACCCAGTACTTC. The encoded protein is CASSPRLAGVPETQYF.

The gene calls are TRBV20-1 and TRBJ2-1; D remains ambiguous. Germline V gene lookup returns CDR1 DFQATT and CDR2 SNEGSKA (reference sequence). Trimming left V 6 bases short and J 2 bases short, with 17 bases between. The CDR3 spans 15 residues. CDR3 amino acids: CSAQGATVAYNEQFF. The CDR3 nucleotides are TGCAGTGCCCAAGGAGCGACGGTCGCCTACAATGAGCAGTTCTTC.

This clonotype was counted at least ten times. The chain employs TRBV12-3 or TRBV12-4 and TRBJ2-2; D possibly uses TRBD1 or TRBD2 (5 bases each). V was trimmed by 6 bases and J by 1 base, leaving 12 bases between them. This CDR3 has 15 amino acids. CDR3 DNA sequence: TGTGCCAGCAGGACCGGGACCTTGAACACCGGGGAGCTGTTTTTT. This translates into CASRTGTLNTGELFF.

The chain joins TRBV27 to TRBJ2-1; 9 bases are a match to TRBD2. The V and J ends lost 5 bases and 8 bases, in that order; junction bases with no gene match: 16. The germline gives CDR1 MNHEY, CDR2 SMNVEV (reference sequence). The CDR3 has 17 residues. The CDR3 bases are TGTGCCAGCAGTCCCGGTTTTGGCGGGAGGGCCTTCTATGAGCAGTTCTTC. As protein: CASSPGFGGRAFYEQFF.

The table lists this clonotype with a few counts. This chain uses TRBV28 with TRBJ2-7; no clear D. V was trimmed by 7 bases and J by 0 bases, leaving 13 bases between them. The CDR3 covers 14 residues. From germline, CDR1 is MDHEN and CDR2 SYDVKM. Here the CDR3 reads CASTFRPGSYEQYF. DNA of the CDR3: TGTGCCAGCACCTTCAGGCCGGGCTCCTACGAGCAGTACTTC.

This clonotype was observed a handful of times. The chain couples TRBV20-1 to TRBJ2-1, with D unclear. From germline, CDR1 is DFQATT and CDR2 SNEGSKA (reference sequence). The V gene lost 4 bases and the J gene lost 4 bases, with 2 bases spanning the gap. The CDR3 has 10 amino acids. The CDR3 loop reads CSAKYNEQFF. CDR3 DNA: TGCAGTGCTAAATACAATGAGCAGTTCTTC.

In its sample, this clonotype was seen many times. This chain joins TRBV30 and TRBJ2-1, with TRBD1 as a possible D gene (6 bases). The CDR3 runs 12 residues. Germline CDR1 and CDR2: GTSNPN and SVGIG (reference sequence). Trimming removed 1 base from V and 9 bases from J, with 10 bases in between. The CDR3 nucleotides are TGTGCCTGGAGTGAGGGGGTAGGTGAGCAGTTCTTC. Translated: CAWSEGVGEQFF. Full variable domain (outside the CDR3, taken from reference TRBV30 and TRBJ2-1): SQTIHQWPATLVQPVGSPLSLECTVEGTSNPNLYWYRQAAGRGLQLLFYSVGIGQISSEVPQNLSASRPQDRQFILSSKKLLLSDSGFYLCAWSEGVGEQFFGPGTRLTVL.

The chain combines TRBV9 with TRBJ2-3, with D hard to call. The CDR3 spans 14 residues. Germline-derived CDR1 and CDR2 are SGDLS and YYNGEE. V was trimmed by 0 bases and J by 3 bases, leaving 8 bases between them. In DNA form, the CDR3 reads TGTGCCAGCAGCGTAGAAGGCCCAACAGATACGCAGTATTTT. Residues: CASSVEGPTDTQYF. The variable domain in full, with the rest retrieved from reference TRBV9 and TRBJ2-3, is DSGVTQTPKHLITATGQRVTLRCSPRSGDLSVYWYQQSLDQGLQFLIQYYNGEERAKGNILERFSAQQFPDLHSELNLSSLELGDSALYFCASSVEGPTDTQYFGPGTRLTVL.

The chain has TRBV12-3 or TRBV12-4 and TRBJ1-5; TRBD1 might be the D (5 bases). This CDR3 is built from 14 residues. Trimming stripped 5 bases from V and 4 bases from J, with 12 bases between. The CDR3 loop reads CASSIRDGNQPQHF. CDR3 bases: TGTGCCAGCAGTATCAGGGACGGGAATCAGCCCCAGCATTTT.

This clonotype was found many times. The rearrangement links TRBV5-1 to TRBJ2-2; 8 bases match TRBD1. Unmatched junction bases numbered 8, after V lost 4 bases and J lost 6 bases. There are 15 residues in the CDR3. Germline-derived CDR1 and CDR2 are SGHRS and YFSETQ. The CDR3 region is CASSLGQGFAGELFF. In DNA, the CDR3 is TGCGCCAGCAGCCTAGGACAGGGTTTCGCCGGGGAGCTGTTTTTT.

V and J are TRBV7-2 and TRBJ2-2; 8 positions agree with TRBD2. The CDR3 covers 14 residues. J lost 4 bases, V lost 5 bases, and 3 bases had no gene match. Germline CDR1 is SGHTA and CDR2 is FQGNSA. CDR3 sequence: CASSRGGSTGELFF. As DNA, the CDR3 is TGTGCCAGCAGCCGGGGGGGGTCCACCGGGGAGCTGTTTTTT. The variable domain in full, with the rest retrieved from reference TRBV7-2 and TRBJ2-2, is GAGVSQSPSNKVTEKGKDVELRCDPISGHTALYWYRQSLGQGLEFLIYFQGNSAPDKSGLPSDRFSAERTGGSVSTLTIQRTQQEDSAVYLCASSRGGSTGELFFGEGSRLTVL.

This clonotype was picked up a small number of times. The chain recombines TRBV7-9 with TRBJ1-5; D is uncertain. This CDR3 spans 13 amino acids. Germline V gives CDR1 SEHNR, CDR2 FQNEAQ (reference sequence). V lost 5 bases to trimming and J lost 6 bases, with 11 bases between them. CDR3 DNA: TGTGCCAGCAGCGCTAGGGCCGGTCAGCCCCAGCATTTT. Encoded protein: CASSARAGQPQHF.